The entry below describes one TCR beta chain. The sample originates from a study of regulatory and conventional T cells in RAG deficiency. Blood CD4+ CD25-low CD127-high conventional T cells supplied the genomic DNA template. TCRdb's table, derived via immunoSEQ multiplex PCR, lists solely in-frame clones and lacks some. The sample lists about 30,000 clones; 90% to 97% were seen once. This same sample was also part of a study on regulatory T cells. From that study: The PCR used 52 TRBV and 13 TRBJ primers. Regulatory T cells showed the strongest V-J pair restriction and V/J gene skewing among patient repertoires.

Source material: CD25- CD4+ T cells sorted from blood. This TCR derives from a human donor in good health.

CDR3 nucleotide sequence: TGCGCCAGCAGCACTAGCGGTACACAAGAGACCCAGTACTTC. Translating it yields CASSTSGTQETQYF. This chain links TRBV5-1 with TRBJ2-5, with 8 bases lining up with TRBD2. Germline loops: CDR1 SGHRS, CDR2 YFSETQ. V dropped 4 bases and J dropped 2; count of bases not matched to a gene: 4. There are 14 residues in the CDR3. Based on the CDR3 plus reference TRBV5-1 and TRBJ2-5, the full variable domain is KAGVTQTPRYLIKTRGQQVTLSCSPISGHRSVSWYQQTPGQGLQFLFEYFSETQRNKGNFPGRFSGRQFSNSRSEMNVSTLELGDSALYLCASSTSGTQETQYFGPGTRLLVL.